Detailed here is one T cell receptor (beta chain). Its antigen is not known. With 6 bases removed from V and 0 bases from J, the gap between germline ends came to 9 bases. The V gene's germline CDR1 is MNHEY and CDR2 SVGAGI. The CDR3 is 14 residues long. The repertoire was sequenced with immunoSEQ multiplex PCR; TCRdb's copy has only in-frame clones and lacks some. The sample lists around 450,000 clones, approximately 92% seen once, with about 2.7% in the top ten. The source of the sample is a study of Ad26.COV2.S vaccination and SARS-CoV-2 variants. Study findings and constraints: Spike-specific responses of CD8+ and CD4+ T cells were reported to display substantial breadth after vaccination.

Noted treatment: some 19 received Ad26.COV2.S at low or high dose, single or two shots; 5 received placebo; per-sample allocation not given. Repertoires come from day 63 after the first vaccine or placebo injection. This receptor was obtained from a person aged 18-65 years who received the Ad26.COV2.S COVID-19 vaccine or a placebo. This rearrangement joins TRBV6-5 to TRBJ1-3, with no clear D. The specimen comprised peripheral blood, sampled in a trial of Ad26.COV2.S vaccine versus placebo. The CDR3 region has the DNA TGTGCCAGCAGCCCATTTACCTCTGGAAACACCATATATTTT. Translation gives CASSPFTSGNTIYF.